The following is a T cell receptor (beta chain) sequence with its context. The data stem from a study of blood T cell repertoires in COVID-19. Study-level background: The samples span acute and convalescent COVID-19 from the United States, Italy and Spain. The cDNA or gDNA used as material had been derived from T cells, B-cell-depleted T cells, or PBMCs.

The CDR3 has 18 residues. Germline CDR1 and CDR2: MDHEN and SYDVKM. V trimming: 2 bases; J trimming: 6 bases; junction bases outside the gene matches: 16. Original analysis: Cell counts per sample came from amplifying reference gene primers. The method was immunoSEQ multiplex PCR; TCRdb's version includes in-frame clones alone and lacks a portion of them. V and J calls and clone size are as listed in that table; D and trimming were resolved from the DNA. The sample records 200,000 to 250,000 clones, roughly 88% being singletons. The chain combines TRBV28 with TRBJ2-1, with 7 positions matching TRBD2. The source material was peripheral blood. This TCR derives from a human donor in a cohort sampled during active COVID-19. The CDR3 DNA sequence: TGTGCCAGCAGTTTACAAATTGGAGGTGGGAGGGCTAGCAATGAGCAGTTCTTC. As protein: CASSLQIGGGRASNEQFF.